This TCR beta chain is drawn from a study of Ad26.COV2.S vaccination and SARS-CoV-2 variants. Turning to the study itself: Intramuscular Ad26.COV2.S at 5x10^10 or 1x10^11 viral particles.

As to treatment: around 19 received Ad26.COV2.S at low or high dose, single or two shots; 5 received placebo; per-sample allocation not given. The investigators took samples on day 63 after the first vaccine or placebo injection. Libraries were prepared by immunoSEQ multiplex PCR; TCRdb keeps only in-frame clonotypes and omits some of them. There are about 680,000 clones in the sample; roughly nine tenths occur only once, and roughly 1.5% lies in the top ten. Per germline, CDR1 SNHLY and CDR2 FYNNEI. The length of the CDR3 is 13 residues. V was pared by 4 bases and J by 8 bases, with 14 bases between.

This clonotype was obtained from a person aged 18 to 65 who received the Ad26.COV2.S COVID-19 vaccine or a placebo. Material: peripheral blood, obtained in a trial of Ad26.COV2.S vaccine versus placebo. The V and J genes are TRBV2 and TRBJ1-2, with D tentatively TRBD1 (5 bases). The CDR3 coding sequence is TGTGCCAGCAGTGGCCCGGGGACGGGAGGCTACACCTTC. It yields the protein CASSGPGTGGYTF.